The clone carrying this T cell receptor (beta chain) was picked up a small number of times. The antigen remains undetermined. The entry originates in a study of T cell repertoires in cytomegalovirus infection. In the study overall: Matching HLA type and CMV infection were both indicated by public TCR beta signatures.

Study outcomes and limitations: The study identified carriers of CMV plus the relevant HLA from cumulative public TCR beta family frequency. In two of eight donors, the top clonotype was HLA-C-restricted CMV-specific.

TCRdb passed the reads through MiXCR, listing each CDR3 protein once. The table shows 100,000 or so distinct CDR3 sequences, with about 17% occurring only once. CDR1 is SGHAT and CDR2 is FQNNGV in the germline V gene. With 5 bases clipped from V and 6 bases from J, the junction kept 8 bases outside the gene matches. This CDR3 has 14 amino acids. Sequencing input: PBMCs. The TCR originated in a human donor in good health (CMV status not recorded). Some clones in this sample may be carry-over from other donors' samples. J is TRBJ1-2 and V is TRBV11-2; 8 bases fit TRBD1. The CDR3 region is CASSPGTGFDGYTF. The CDR3 DNA follows: TGTGCCAGCAGCCCCGGGACAGGTTTCGATGGCTACACCTTC. The complete variable domain, with remaining parts taken from reference TRBV11-2 and TRBJ1-2, reads EAGVAQSPRYKIIEKRQSVAFWCNPISGHATLYWYQQILGQGPKLLIQFQNNGVVDDSQLPKDRFSAERLKGVDSTLKIQPAKLEDSAVYLCASSPGTGFDGYTFGSGTRLTVV.